This T cell receptor beta chain was found in a study of cytotoxic CD8 clonotypes in ibrutinib-treated CLL. General study results and limits: Stable or contracted on treatment, public clonotypes were also uncommon.

Sequencing used immunoSEQ multiplex PCR; TCRdb keeps in-frame clones, though not all of them. The sample consists of about 310,000 clones, 80% of them appearing once. There are 15 residues in the CDR3. V shed 4 bases, J shed 5 bases, and the junction held 9 bases outside the gene matches. CDR1 is SGDLS, CDR2 YYNGEE, per germline. Worth noting for this clone: The target antigen is unknown.

V and J are TRBV9 and TRBJ2-5, with 9 nucleotides matching TRBD1. This sequence originates from a human donor with chronic lymphocytic leukemia. Material: PBMCs, obtained before ibrutinib treatment. In nucleotides, the CDR3 is TGTGCCAGCAGCCGTAGACAGGGGGTTATGGAGACCCAGTACTTC. Translating gives CASSRRQGVMETQYF.